This T cell receptor beta chain was captured by sequencing in a study of metastatic and nonmetastatic thyroid tumors. Study-level information: Repertoires of blood and of tissue (tumor or nodule) from malignant and benign thyroid patients were compared.

Germline loops: CDR1 SNHLY, CDR2 FYNNEI. The CDR3 is 12 residues long. The V end was cut by 5 bases, the J end by 16 bases, with 18 bases between. Per the authors' pipeline: The study built a papillary thyroid cancer distant-metastasis classifier from CDR3 differences across clinicopathological groups. TCRdb re-called clones from the PCR reads using MiXCR. What appears here as the V and J calls and clone size reflects TCRdb's work, not the paper's. The table has tens of thousands of clones, around an eighth seen once. General study findings and limits: It was reportedly found that TCR beta diversity was significantly higher in malignant thyroid tumors than in benign nodules, a difference seen in both blood and tumor samples.

This clone was detected many times. As yet, its antigen is unknown. Prior to thyroid surgery, none of the patients had received any treatment. The clonotype was recovered from a female donor with papillary thyroid cancer or a benign thyroid nodule (not recorded which). Some clones in this sample may be carry-over from other donors' samples. Sequencing was carried out using blood. The J gene is TRBJ2-4, the V gene TRBV2, with D perhaps matching TRBD2 (6 bases). This CDR3 is CASSSGLSQRYF. The CDR3 nucleotides are TGTGCCAGCAGTTCCGGACTATCTCAGAGATACTTC.